The clone carrying this TCR beta chain rates as medium-sized. Its specificity is not known. The sample comes from a study of metastatic and nonmetastatic thyroid tumors. Overall study context: Across blood and tumor or nodule tissue, repertoires from malignant and benign thyroid patients were compared with one another.

V lost 3 bases and J 0 bases, leaving 6 bases between the germline ends. The CDR3 covers 14 residues. Findings of the study overall: Within blood and tumor, benign nodules reportedly had significantly lower TCR beta diversity than malignant thyroid tumors did.

Original handling: Differences in CDR3 between clinicopathological groups were drawn on to build a classifier intended to discriminate distant-metastatic papillary thyroid cancer patients. TCRdb redid the clone calls on the PCR reads using MiXCR. TCRdb, not the original authors, processed these V and J calls. The repertoire holds several thousand clones, with roughly 29% as singletons. Patients underwent thyroid surgery, and none had received any treatment before it. This TCR was recovered from a female donor with papillary thyroid cancer or a benign thyroid nodule (not recorded which). Some clones in this sample may be carry-over from other donors' samples. The rearrangement uses TRBV12-3 or TRBV12-4 and TRBJ1-5; D is uncertain. The sequenced sample was adjacent normal tissue. The chain's CDR3 is CASSFLGSNQPQHF. The CDR3 nucleotides read TGTGCCAGCAGTTTTCTCGGTAGCAATCAGCCCCAGCATTTT.